This section outlines one TCR beta chain sequence together with its context. What it binds is unknown. This sample was included in a study of OX40 agonist ivuxolimab in advanced cancers. Study conclusions and caveats: Expansion of clones was among the lowest in partial responders at 0.1-3.0 mg/kg. Mean expanded clone counts were higher in CD8+ than CD4+ T cells.

Produced via immunoSEQ multiplex PCR; TCRdb's table is partial and in-frame only. The table records about 54,000 clones, more than 85% of them present only once. The V and J ends lost 0 bases and 2 bases respectively, with 8 bases between them. The CDR3 runs 14 residues. The germline V gene has CDR1 MGHRA and CDR2 YSYEKL. The specimen was CD4+ or CD8+ T cells sorted from blood, collected in a trial of the OX40 agonist ivuxolimab. The chain couples TRBV4-1 to TRBJ2-7, with D possibly matching TRBD1 (6 bases). The origin of this receptor is an adult with an advanced solid tumor such as melanoma, head and neck, liver or kidney cancer. The DNA of the CDR3 is TGCGCCAGCAGCCAAGAATGGGGGCCCTACGAGCAGTACTTC. Translation: CASSQEWGPYEQYF.